This TCR beta chain is from a study of T cells after yellow fever vaccination. At the level of the study: Fractions low in cell number were prepared with SMART-Seq v4 Ultra Low Input.

TCRdb independently ran MiXCR on the 5' RACE reads; one entry per CDR3 protein. The repertoire holds roughly 240,000 distinct CDR3 sequences, with roughly 6.2% as singletons. Germline V gives CDR1 LGHDT, CDR2 YNNKEL (reference sequence). The CDR3 totals 16 residues. The V and J ends lost 1 base and 5 bases, in that order; junction bases with no gene match: 10. Findings and caveats of the study: Most primary-vaccination clones reappeared after the booster (more than 95% CD4, about 88% CD8). On re-exposure, the response was weaker but peaked faster, at day 5 versus 15.

About this clonotype: Its antigen is currently unknown.

The sample in question was CD4+ T cells sorted from PBMCs, obtained on the day of the yellow fever booster vaccination. The chain recombines TRBV3-1 with TRBJ2-5; 7 nucleotides match TRBD2. This clonotype originated in a man aged 25 to 40 who received the YFV17D yellow fever vaccine. This CDR3 is CASSQVLRRGGETQYF. The CDR3 nucleotides are TGTGCCAGCAGCCAAGTTCTTCGACGGGGAGGGGAGACCCAGTACTTC.